This is a list of T cell receptor beta chains from one sample in a study of blood T cell repertoires in COVID-19. Profiled with immunoSEQ multiplex PCR; TCRdb holds only in-frame clones, not every one. The profile shows about 100,000 clones, just under 85% of them singletons. Sequencing was carried out using peripheral blood. All receptors derive from a man aged 50 or older with active or convalescent COVID-19. The CDR3 runs from the conserved cysteine through the conserved F or W. D genes are given only for firm matches. Not all rows give a size; the values are once, few, many and, for expanded clones, a class.

v_call	d_call	clone_size	j_call	cdr3_aa	cdr3_nt
TRBV7-9	TRBD2	NA	TRBJ2-7	CASRSSGLADYEQYF	TGTGCCAGCAGATCTTCCGGACTAGCGGATTACGAGCAGTACTTC
TRBV24-1	NA	NA	TRBJ1-2	CATATGESGYTF	TGTGCCACCGCCACGGGTGAGAGTGGCTACACCTTC
TRBV5-1	TRBD1	NA	TRBJ2-7	CASSPGQGHEQYF	TGCGCCAGCAGCCCGGGACAGGGCCACGAGCAGTACTTC
TRBV4-1	TRBD1	NA	TRBJ1-5	CASSQDRGQPQHF	TGCGCCAGCAGCCAAGACAGGGGGCAGCCCCAGCATTTT
TRBV3-1/TRBV3-2	TRBD1	NA	TRBJ1-6	CASSQWDRNSPLHF	TGTGCCAGCAGCCAGTGGGACAGAAATTCACCCCTCCACTTT
TRBV19	TRBD2	once	TRBJ2-1	CASTGGSFDEQFF	TGTGCCAGTACGGGCGGGAGTTTTGATGAGCAGTTCTTC
TRBV10-1	NA	NA	TRBJ2-7	CASSEQGSAYEQYF	TGCGCCAGCAGTGAGCAGGGGTCAGCCTACGAGCAGTACTTC
TRBV4-2	TRBD1	NA	TRBJ1-1	CASSQGQGQEAFF	TGTGCCAGCAGCCAGGGACAGGGCCAAGAAGCTTTCTTT
TRBV5-1	NA	NA	TRBJ1-5	CASSLGTVSNQPQHF	TGCGCCAGCAGCTTGGGGACAGTCAGCAATCAGCCCCAGCATTTT
TRBV7-2	NA	NA	TRBJ2-5	CASSSPSAGYSSQYF	TGTGCCAGCAGCTCTCCCTCAGCGGGCTATTCGTCCCAGTACTTC
TRBV6-1	TRBD1	once	TRBJ1-5	CASSDDDRANQPQHF	TGTGCCAGCAGTGACGACGACAGGGCAAATCAGCCCCAGCATTTT
TRBV10-2	NA	few	TRBJ2-7	CASLKQGGEQYF	TGCGCCAGCTTGAAACAGGGCGGCGAGCAGTACTTC
TRBV11-3	TRBD1	NA	TRBJ2-7	CASSFNRGPSAYEQYF	TGTGCCAGCAGCTTCAACAGGGGGCCTAGCGCCTACGAGCAGTACTTC
TRBV7-3	NA	NA	TRBJ1-2	CASSFDTNYGYTF	TGTGCCAGCAGCTTCGACACAAACTATGGCTACACCTTC
TRBV19	NA	once	TRBJ1-1	CASSIGGINTEAFF	TGTGCCAGTAGTATTGGGGGGATTAACACTGAAGCTTTCTTT
TRBV12-5	TRBD2	NA	TRBJ2-7	CASVYGGSSYEQYF	TGTGCTAGTGTGTACGGCGGGAGCTCCTACGAGCAGTACTTC
TRBV10-3	NA	few	TRBJ2-2	CAISELADTGELFF	TGTGCCATCAGTGAACTAGCAGACACCGGGGAGCTGTTTTTT
TRBV4-1	NA	few	TRBJ1-5	CASSQAREQPQHF	TGCGCCAGCAGCCAAGCGAGGGAACAGCCCCAGCATTTT
TRBV3-1/TRBV3-2	TRBD2	NA	TRBJ2-7	CASSQDLVAGAYEQYF	TGTGCCAGCAGCCAAGATCTGGTAGCGGGGGCATACGAGCAGTACTTC
TRBV5-1	NA	NA	TRBJ1-1	CASSLEGRGTEAFF	TGCGCCAGCAGCTTGGAGGGGCGGGGGACTGAAGCTTTCTTT
TRBV24-1	TRBD1	NA	TRBJ2-2	CATSPLGLGQGGTGELFF	TGTGCCACCAGTCCCCTTGGCCTGGGACAGGGCGGAACCGGGGAGCTGTTTTTT
TRBV9	NA	NA	TRBJ1-2	CASSRRGGANYGYTF	TGTGCCAGCAGCCGTAGGGGGGGGGCAAACTATGGCTACACCTTC
TRBV6-4	TRBD2	NA	TRBJ2-1	CASSDSRLASYNEQFF	TGTGCCAGCAGTGACTCAAGACTAGCCTCCTACAATGAGCAGTTCTTC
TRBV4-1	TRBD1	NA	TRBJ1-4	CASSQDTGALNEKLFF	TGCGCCAGCAGCCAAGACACAGGGGCTTTAAATGAAAAACTGTTTTTT
TRBV19	TRBD1	NA	TRBJ1-2	CASSIFRDRYGYTF	TGTGCCAGTAGTATCTTTCGGGACAGATATGGCTACACCTTC
TRBV5-1	NA	NA	TRBJ1-4	CASSLEQGAYEKLFF	TGCGCCAGCAGCTTGGAACAGGGTGCTTATGAAAAACTGTTTTTT
TRBV29-1	NA	NA	TRBJ1-1	CSVRSRVSNTEAFF	TGCAGCGTTAGGTCGAGGGTATCGAACACTGAAGCTTTCTTT
TRBV21-1	NA	NA	TRBJ2-1	CASSKGRTGIGSEQFF	TGTGCCAGCAGCAAAGGGAGGACAGGGATTGGGAGTGAGCAGTTCTTC
TRBV28	TRBD1	NA	TRBJ1-4	CASTQTGTNEKLFF	TGTGCCAGCACCCAGACAGGGACTAATGAAAAACTGTTTTTT
TRBV7-8	TRBD2	many	TRBJ2-1	CASSLVAGAYNEQFF	TGTGCCAGCAGCTTAGTGGCGGGAGCCTACAATGAGCAGTTCTTC
TRBV18	TRBD1	NA	TRBJ1-1	CASSPNRQGTNTEAFF	TGTGCCAGCTCACCAAACCGACAGGGCACGAACACTGAAGCTTTCTTT
TRBV28	NA	NA	TRBJ2-2	CASSSRWASNTGELFF	TGTGCCAGCAGTTCCCGCTGGGCTTCGAACACCGGGGAGCTGTTTTTT
TRBV11-2	TRBD2	NA	TRBJ2-5	CASSRPGGLEETQYF	TGTGCCAGCAGCCGCCCGGGGGGGCTGGAGGAGACCCAGTACTTC
TRBV19	NA	NA	TRBJ2-3	CACPSCTDTQYF	TGTGCCTGTCCTAGCTGCACAGATACGCAGTATTTT
TRBV18	NA	NA	TRBJ1-4	CASSLTQGSNEKLFF	TGTGCCAGCTCACTAACACAGGGTTCTAATGAAAAACTGTTTTTT
TRBV3-1/TRBV3-2	TRBD1	NA	TRBJ1-2	CASSLGQGDYGYTF	TGTGCCAGCAGCCTGGGACAGGGCGACTATGGCTACACCTTC
TRBV5-1	TRBD2	NA	TRBJ2-7	CASSLVAGVSYEQYF	TGCGCCAGCAGCTTGGTAGCGGGAGTATCCTACGAGCAGTACTTC
TRBV12-3/TRBV12-4	NA	NA	TRBJ2-6	CASSLDRPNVLTF	TGTGCCAGCAGTTTAGACAGACCAAACGTCCTGACTTTC
TRBV6-4	NA	NA	TRBJ2-3	CASSDTAGDTQYF	TGTGCCAGCAGTGACACAGCGGGAGATACGCAGTATTTT
TRBV24-1	NA	NA	TRBJ1-2	CATSDRGSDYGYTF	TGTGCCACCAGTGATCGGGGTAGTGACTATGGCTACACCTTC
TRBV5-1	NA	few	TRBJ2-1	CASSPALRTGVEQFF	TGCGCCAGCAGCCCCGCGTTAAGGACCGGGGTAGAGCAGTTCTTC
TRBV6-5	TRBD1	NA	TRBJ2-5	CASSSRDSNQETQYF	TGTGCCAGCAGTTCTCGGGACAGCAACCAAGAGACCCAGTACTTC
TRBV25-1	TRBD2	NA	TRBJ2-2	CASSPGLAGGLGTGELFF	TGTGCCAGCAGTCCGGGACTAGCGGGAGGATTGGGGACCGGGGAGCTGTTTTTT
TRBV3-1/TRBV3-2	TRBD2	NA	TRBJ2-1	CASSPASGSYNEQFF	TGTGCCAGCAGCCCGGCTAGCGGCTCCTACAATGAGCAGTTCTTC
TRBV28	NA	NA	TRBJ1-2	CASSFPQGENNYGYTF	TGTGCCAGCAGTTTCCCGCAGGGCGAAAATAACTATGGCTACACCTTC
TRBV4-2	NA	NA	TRBJ2-1	CASTESSSDNEQFF	TGTGCCAGCACCGAGTCTAGTAGTGACAATGAGCAGTTCTTC
TRBV19	NA	NA	TRBJ1-5	CASSISGVSNQPQHF	TGTGCCAGTAGTATTTCGGGAGTTAGCAATCAGCCCCAGCATTTT